The 10 T cell receptor beta chains below all came from one sample that was sequenced in a study of blood T cell repertoires in COVID-19. The table came from immunoSEQ multiplex PCR; TCRdb's copy has only in-frame clones and leaves some out. The data contain hundreds of thousands of clones, roughly 80% of them seen just once; the ten biggest clones take up 2.6%. Sequences were obtained from peripheral blood. The receptors derive from a woman between 70 and 85 years old with active or convalescent COVID-19.

The rearrangement links TRBV18 to TRBJ2-7, with 7 bases identical to TRBD1. The CDR3 length is 14 residues. Germline CDR1 KGHSH, CDR2 LQKENI. Trimming took 2 bases from V and 5 from J; bases not matched to a gene: 6. The CDR3 spells CASSPTGVNDEQYF. CDR3 bases: TGTGCCAGCTCACCAACAGGGGTGAACGACGAGCAGTACTTC.

This clone was seen only a few times. V gene TRBV30 combines with J gene TRBJ1-6; 8 nucleotides match TRBD1. The CDR3 sequence is 13 residues long. V trimming: 5 bases; J trimming: 9 bases; junction bases outside the gene matches: 6. Germline CDR1 reads GTSNPN; CDR2 reads SVGIG (reference sequence). CDR3 coding DNA: TGTGCCTGGGCAGGGGGCGCGAGTTCACCCCTCCACTTT. Its translation is CAWAGGASSPLHF.

The V gene is TRBV5-1, the J gene TRBJ2-3; TRBD2 matches at 11 bases. Germline trimming cut 4 bases from V and 3 bases from J; bases unmatched to any gene: 10. The V gene's germline CDR1 is SGHRS and CDR2 YFSETQ. CDR3 size: 17 residues. CDR3 amino acids: CASSPAIAGGRTDTQYF. In DNA, the CDR3 is TGCGCCAGCAGCCCTGCTATAGCGGGGGGGCGTACAGATACGCAGTATTTT.

The V and J genes are TRBV5-4 and TRBJ2-1; TRBD2 agrees at 9 bases. With 4 bases clipped from V and 6 bases from J, the junction kept 5 bases outside the gene matches. The CDR3 spans 14 residues. Germline V gives CDR1 SGHNT, CDR2 YYREEE (reference sequence). CDR3 DNA sequence: TGTGCCAGCAGCAGCGGGAGGATTCTCAATGAGCAGTTCTTC. Its protein product is CASSSGRILNEQFF.

The V and J genes are TRBV3-1 (or the pseudogene TRBV3-2) and TRBJ1-2; tentatively, D is TRBD1 (5 bases). CDR3 length: 22 amino acids. Looked up from germline, CDR1 is LGHDT and CDR2 is YNNKEL (reference sequence). V was clipped by 0 bases and J by 2 bases, with 31 bases between them. In DNA form, the CDR3 reads TGTGCCAGCAGCCAAGAACTTGGCGGGGGGGGACGGCTGTGGGCAGGGAACTATGGCTACACCTTC. Translation gives CASSQELGGGGRLWAGNYGYTF.

V is TRBV14 and J is TRBJ2-7, with 8 bases matching TRBD2. Germline CDR1 reads SGHDN; CDR2 reads FVKESK. Trimming at V came to 1 base and at J to 5 bases, leaving 7 bases not matched to a gene. This CDR3 is 15 amino acids long. In nucleotides, the CDR3 is TGTGCCAGCAGCCAAGTTGGGACTAGTAGGGACGAGCAGTACTTC. Its protein is CASSQVGTSRDEQYF.

This sequence joins TRBV7-2 and TRBJ2-5; tentatively, D is TRBD2 (7 bases). Germline loops: CDR1 SGHTA, CDR2 FQGNSA. This CDR3 is 12 amino acids long. Trimming shortened V by 6 bases and J by 3 bases, and 8 bases separated the two germline ends. The CDR3 DNA sequence: TGTGCCAGCAGAGGGGGGGAAGAGACCCAGTACTTC. Residues: CASRGGEETQYF.

V and J are TRBV5-4 and TRBJ2-3; TRBD2 matches 13 bases. The CDR3 is 16 residues long. J gave up 6 bases and V 2 bases, and 6 bases lay outside the gene matches. Germline V gene lookup returns CDR1 SGHNT and CDR2 YYREEE (reference sequence). The CDR3, as DNA: TGTGCCAGCAGCTTTATAATGACTAGCGGGGGGGATACGCAGTATTTT. Its translation is CASSFIMTSGGDTQYF. Supplemented by reference TRBV5-4 and TRBJ2-3, the full variable domain reads ETGVTQSPTHLIKTRGQQVTLRCSSQSGHNTVSWYQQALGQGPQFIFQYYREEENGRGNFPPRFSGLQFPNYSSELNVNALELDDSALYLCASSFIMTSGGDTQYFGPGTRLTVL.

The chain joins TRBV9 to TRBJ2-1; a weak D match, TRBD2 (6 bases). The CDR3 runs to 16 residues. V dropped 0 bases and J dropped 12 bases, with 22 bases sitting between them. Germline CDR1 reads SGDLS; CDR2 reads YYNGEE. CDR3 protein: CASSVESAGLASGQFF. The CDR3 DNA reads as TGTGCCAGCAGCGTAGAGTCCGCGGGACTTGCTAGTGGGCAGTTCTTC.

The table lists this clone with a count of one. This CDR3 reads CATTVGRTTDTQYF. The DNA for the CDR3 is TGTGCCACCACGGTCGGTCGTACGACAGATACGCAGTATTTT. The chain is built from TRBV19 and TRBJ2-3; unclear D gene. The length of the CDR3 is 14 residues. The germline gives CDR1 LNHDA, CDR2 SQIVND (reference sequence). Trimming removed 10 bases at V and 3 bases at J, with 17 bases between.